This TCR beta chain was captured in a study of blood T cell repertoires in COVID-19. Study-level information: Specimens from acute and convalescent COVID-19 originated in the United States, Italy and Spain.

Generated by immunoSEQ multiplex PCR, the TCRdb table keeps only in-frame clones and is missing some. Of approximately 68,000 clones in the sample, roughly 82% were seen once. V was shortened by 7 bases and J by 3 bases, with 6 bases between the two germline ends. The CDR3 loop spans 11 amino acids. CDR1 SNHLY and CDR2 FYNNEI come from the germline V gene. This chain connects TRBV2 to TRBJ2-5, with a tentative D call TRBD2 (5 bases). The TCR originated in a human donor in a cohort sampled during active COVID-19. Specimen: peripheral blood. The DNA for the CDR3 is TGTGCCAGCAAACTAGAAGAGACCCAGTACTTC. This gives the protein CASKLEETQYF.